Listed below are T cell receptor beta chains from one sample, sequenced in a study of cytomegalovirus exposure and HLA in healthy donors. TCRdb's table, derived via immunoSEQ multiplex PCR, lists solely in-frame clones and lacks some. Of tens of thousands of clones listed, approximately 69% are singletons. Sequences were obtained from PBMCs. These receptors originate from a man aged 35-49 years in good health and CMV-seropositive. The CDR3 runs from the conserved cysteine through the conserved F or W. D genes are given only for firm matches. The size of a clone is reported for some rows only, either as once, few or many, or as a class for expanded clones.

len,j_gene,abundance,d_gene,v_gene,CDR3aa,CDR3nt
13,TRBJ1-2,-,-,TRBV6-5,CASSYSLRDGYTF,TGTGCCAGCAGTTACTCCCTCCGGGATGGCTACACCTTC
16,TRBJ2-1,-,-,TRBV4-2,CASSLSGAASYNEQFF,TGTGCCAGCAGCCTAAGTGGGGCGGCCTCCTACAATGAGCAGTTCTTC
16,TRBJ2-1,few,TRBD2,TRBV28,CASVAGGLSTYNEQFF,TGTGCCTCGGTAGCGGGAGGGTTATCTACCTACAATGAGCAGTTCTTC
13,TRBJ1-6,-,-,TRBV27,CASSLGQVSPLHF,TGTGCCAGCAGTTTAGGGCAGGTTTCACCCCTCCACTTT
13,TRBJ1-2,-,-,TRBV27,CASSLDRNYGYTF,TGTGCCAGCAGTTTAGACAGAAACTATGGCTACACCTTC
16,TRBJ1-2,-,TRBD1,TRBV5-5,CASSLEPGQTNYGYTF,TGTGCCAGCAGCTTGGAACCGGGACAGACTAACTATGGCTACACCTTC
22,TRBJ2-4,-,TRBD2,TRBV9,CASSVDTGTRASGGLAKNIQYF,TGTGCCAGCAGCGTAGATACCGGGACCCGGGCTAGCGGGGGACTAGCCAAAAACATTCAGTACTTC
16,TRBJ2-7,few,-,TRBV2,CASRDGLEGLGYEQYF,TGTGCCAGCAGGGACGGATTAGAGGGATTAGGCTACGAGCAGTACTTC
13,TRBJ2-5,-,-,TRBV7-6,CASSLGGDGTQYF,TGTGCCAGCAGCTTAGGGGGGGACGGGACCCAGTACTTC
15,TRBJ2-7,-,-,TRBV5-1,CASSLDPGRTGEQYF,TGCGCCAGCAGCTTGGACCCAGGGAGGACCGGCGAGCAGTACTTC
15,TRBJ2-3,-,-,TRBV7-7,CASSQGGGGGDTQYF,TGTGCCAGCAGCCAGGGTGGAGGGGGCGGAGATACGCAGTATTTT
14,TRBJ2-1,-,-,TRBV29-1,CSAMDFDNYNEQFF,TGCAGCGCTATGGACTTTGACAACTACAATGAGCAGTTCTTC
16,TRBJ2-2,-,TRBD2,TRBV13,CASSFRTSGGAGELFF,TGTGCCAGCAGCTTTCGGACTAGCGGGGGGGCCGGGGAGCTGTTTTTT
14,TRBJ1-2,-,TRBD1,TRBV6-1,CASSESTGPYGYTF,TGTGCCAGCAGTGAATCGACAGGGCCATATGGCTACACCTTC
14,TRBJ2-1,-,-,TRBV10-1,CASSAWGDYNEQFF,TGCGCCAGCAGTGCTTGGGGGGATTACAATGAGCAGTTCTTC
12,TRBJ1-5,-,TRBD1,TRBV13,CASSFRQGPQHF,TGTGCCAGCAGCTTCCGACAGGGGCCCCAGCATTTT